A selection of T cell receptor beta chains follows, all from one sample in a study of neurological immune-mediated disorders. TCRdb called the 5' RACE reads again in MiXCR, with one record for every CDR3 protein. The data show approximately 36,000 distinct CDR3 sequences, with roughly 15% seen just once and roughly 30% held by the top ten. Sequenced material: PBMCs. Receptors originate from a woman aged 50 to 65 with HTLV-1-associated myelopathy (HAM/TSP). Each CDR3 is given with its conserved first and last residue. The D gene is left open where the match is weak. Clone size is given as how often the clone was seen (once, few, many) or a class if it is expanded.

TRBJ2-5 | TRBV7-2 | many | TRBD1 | TGTGCCAGCAGCTTAGCATGGACAGGGAACCAAGAGACCCAGTACTTC | CASSLAWTGNQETQYF
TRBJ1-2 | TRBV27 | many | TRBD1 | TGTGCCAGCAGTGACGGGACAGGGGGGGGGGTTAACTATGGCTACACCTTC | CASSDGTGGGVNYGYTF
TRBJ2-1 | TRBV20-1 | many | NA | TGCAGTGCTAGAGATTGGACGCAACACAATGAGCAGTTCTTC | CSARDWTQHNEQFF
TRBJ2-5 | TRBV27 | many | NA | TGTGCCAGCAGGCTGCACGGGGCGCAAGAGACCCAGTACTTC | CASRLHGAQETQYF
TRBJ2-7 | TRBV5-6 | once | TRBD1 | TGTGCCAGCAGCGGCCGGGACAGGGACTCCTACGAGCAGTACTTC | CASSGRDRDSYEQYF
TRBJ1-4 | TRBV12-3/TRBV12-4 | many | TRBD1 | TGTGCCAGCAGTTTACTAGGACAGGGGGCTCGGACTAATGAAAAACTGTTTTTT | CASSLLGQGARTNEKLFF
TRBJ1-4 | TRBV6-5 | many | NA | TGTGCCAGCAGTTACTCGACCAGCAGGACTTCCGCGAATGAAAAACTGTTTTTT | CASSYSTSRTSANEKLFF
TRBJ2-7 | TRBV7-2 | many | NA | TGTGCCAGCAGCTTAGAAGTCGGCCTGGGCCACGAGCAGTACTTC | CASSLEVGLGHEQYF
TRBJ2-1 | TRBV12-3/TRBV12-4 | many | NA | TGTGCCAGCAGGGGCCCTCTTTCCTACAATGAGCAGTTCTTC | CASRGPLSYNEQFF
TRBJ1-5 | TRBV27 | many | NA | TGTGCCAGCAGTTTATCGGCAGGAGGTCAGCCCCAGCATTTT | CASSLSAGGQPQHF
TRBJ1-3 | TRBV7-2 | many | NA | TGTGCCAGTTCCCCCTCCCTCGGGACCACCTCTGGAAACACCATATATTTT | CASSPSLGTTSGNTIYF